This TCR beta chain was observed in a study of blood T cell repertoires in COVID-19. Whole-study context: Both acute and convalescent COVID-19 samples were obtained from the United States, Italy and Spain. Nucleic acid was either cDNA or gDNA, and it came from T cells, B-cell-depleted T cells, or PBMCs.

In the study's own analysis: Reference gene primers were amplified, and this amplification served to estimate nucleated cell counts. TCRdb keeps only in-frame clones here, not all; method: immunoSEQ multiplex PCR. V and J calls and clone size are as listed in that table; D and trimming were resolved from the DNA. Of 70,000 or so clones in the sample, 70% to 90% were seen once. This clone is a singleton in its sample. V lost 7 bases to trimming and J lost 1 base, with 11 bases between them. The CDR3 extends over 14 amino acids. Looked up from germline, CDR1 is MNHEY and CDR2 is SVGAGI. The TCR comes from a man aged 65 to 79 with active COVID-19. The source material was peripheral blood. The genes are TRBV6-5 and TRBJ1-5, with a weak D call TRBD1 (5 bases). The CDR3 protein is CASTPGGSNQPQHF. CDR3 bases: TGTGCCAGCACCCCGGGGGGAAGCAATCAGCCCCAGCATTTT.